Shown below are 16 T cell receptor beta chains from a single sample sequenced in a study of blood T cell repertoires in COVID-19. The assay was immunoSEQ multiplex PCR, and TCRdb's table has in-frame clones only and misses some. The data hold roughly 200,000 clones, with 65% to 90% observed a single time. Sequencing was carried out using peripheral blood. Receptors were obtained from a human donor in a cohort sampled during active COVID-19.

This clone was observed a handful of times. This chain connects TRBV6-6 to TRBJ2-7; perhaps TRBD1 as D (7 bases). The ends were cut back, 6 bases at V and 0 bases at J, with 15 bases in the middle. This CDR3 contains 15 residues. The germline CDR1 and CDR2 sequences are MNHNY and SVGAGI (reference sequence). CDR3 loop: CASSRGTVLSYEQYF. The CDR3 region has the DNA TGTGCCAGCAGCCGCGGGACAGTCCTCTCCTACGAGCAGTACTTC.

The V gene is TRBV4-2, the J gene TRBJ1-6; D unclear. V was pared by 0 bases and J by 9 bases, with 15 bases between. CDR1 is LGHNA, CDR2 YNFKEQ, per germline. The CDR3 sequence is 16 residues long. DNA for the CDR3: TGTGCCAGCAGCCAAGAGCTTGGCCAGACGGGTTCACCCCTCCACTTT. This encodes CASSQELGQTGSPLHF.

The gene calls are TRBV7-2 and TRBJ2-7; TRBD2 aligns across 10 bases. The CDR3 has 15 residues. The germline V gene has CDR1 SGHTA and CDR2 FQGNSA. The ends lost 4 bases at V and 5 bases at J; junction bases unmatched: 8. In nucleotides, the CDR3 is TGTGCCAGCAGCTCCAGCGGGAGGGCCGGCCACGAGCAGTACTTC. Protein: CASSSSGRAGHEQYF.

The V gene is TRBV19, the J gene TRBJ2-3, with D possibly matching TRBD2 (7 bases). Looked up from germline, CDR1 is LNHDA and CDR2 is SQIVND (reference sequence). Trimming took off 4 bases at V and 1 base at J, with 15 bases between the two ends. The CDR3 covers 16 residues. Here the CDR3 reads CASSNGGGAGTDTQYF. In nucleotides, the CDR3 is TGTGCCAGTAGTAATGGTGGGGGGGCTGGCACAGATACGCAGTATTTT.

This clone occurred a few times. V gene TRBV10-2 combines with J gene TRBJ2-2; 11 bases fit TRBD2. The germline gives CDR1 WSHSY, CDR2 SAAADI. V trimming: 6 bases; J trimming: 5 bases; junction bases outside the gene matches: 5. The CDR3 is made up of 15 amino acids. In nucleotides, the CDR3 is TGCGCCAGCAGCGTAGCGGGGGGGTGGACCGGGGAGCTGTTTTTT. It yields the protein CASSVAGGWTGELFF.

The chain has TRBV5-5 and TRBJ2-7, with TRBD2 matching over 8 bases. The CDR3 sequence is 15 residues long. The junction had 4 bases not matched to a gene; V was cut back by 0 bases and J by 2 bases. Germline CDR1 SGHKS, CDR2 YYEKEE (reference sequence). The CDR3 loop is CASSLAAGLAYEQYF. The CDR3 DNA is TGTGCCAGCAGCTTGGCGGCGGGACTAGCCTACGAGCAGTACTTC.

In its sample, this clone was seen a few times. The chain links TRBV6-5 to TRBJ1-1, with TRBD1 as a possible D gene (6 bases). The CDR3 runs 13 residues. Germline CDR1 MNHEY, CDR2 SVGAGI. Trimming removed 10 bases from V and 1 base from J, with 13 bases in between. The CDR3 region is CATETGPNTEAFF. The CDR3 DNA sequence: TGTGCCACCGAGACAGGCCCGAACACTGAAGCTTTCTTT.

A few counts support this clone. The chain employs TRBV20-1 and TRBJ1-5, with D possibly TRBD1 on 6 matching bases. The length of the CDR3 is 11 residues. V was shortened by 1 base and J by 13 bases, with 11 bases between the two germline ends. Germline V gene sequence: CDR1 DFQATT, CDR2 SNEGSKA (reference sequence). The CDR3 DNA is TGCAGTGCTAGAGGACAGGCTGGACAGCATTTT. It is translated as CSARGQAGQHF.

This clone has just one count. V is TRBV6-2 or TRBV6-3 and J is TRBJ2-7, with D perhaps matching TRBD2 (6 bases). V gave up 6 bases and J gave up 7 bases, with 22 bases separating them. Looked up from germline, CDR1 is MNHEY and CDR2 is SVGEGT. The CDR3 length is 15 residues. Written as DNA, the CDR3 is TGTGCCAGCAGCCCCCTAACTAGCCGCCCTTTGGAGCAGTACTTC. Its protein is CASSPLTSRPLEQYF.

This clone has just one count. The V call is TRBV10-3, the J call TRBJ1-2; 7 positions match TRBD1. This CDR3 is built from 15 residues. The V gene end was trimmed by 7 bases and the J gene end by 7 bases; junction bases not matched to a gene: 15. In germline, CDR1 is ENHRY, CDR2 SYGVKD. CDR3 nucleotide sequence: TGTGCCATCACCCGAGATGACAGGGATACGGGTGGCTACACCTTC. Translation gives CAITRDDRDTGGYTF.

The V gene is TRBV19, the J gene TRBJ1-1; D gene uncertain. The CDR3 totals 13 residues. Trimming took off 8 bases at V and 3 bases at J, with 13 bases between the two ends. Germline V gives CDR1 LNHDA, CDR2 SQIVND (reference sequence). CDR3 DNA: TGTGCCAGTTCAAATCAGGTGGACACTGAAGCTTTCTTT. Translated: CASSNQVDTEAFF. The full variable domain, with the rest looked up from reference TRBV19 and TRBJ1-1, is DGGITQSPKYLFRKEGQNVTLSCEQNLNHDAMYWYRQDPGQGLRLIYYSQIVNDFQKGDIAEGYSVSREKKESFPLTVTSAQKNPTAFYLCASSNQVDTEAFFGQGTRLTVV.

The chain links TRBV7-5 to TRBJ2-5; the table's D call, TRBD2, was not checked against the DNA. TRBV7-5 is marked as a pseudogene. This CDR3 region has 15 residues. The CDR3 coding sequence is TGTGTCAGAAGCTTATTCGGGGCGGGAGAAGAGACCCAGTACTTC. Translation gives CVRSLFGAGEETQYF.

This clone occurred once. The J gene is TRBJ2-7, the V gene TRBV5-4; TRBD1 matches at 9 bases. The germline CDR1 and CDR2 sequences are SGHNT and YYREEE (reference sequence). This CDR3 has 15 residues. V was pared by 3 bases and J by 0 bases, with 4 bases of the junction left unmatched. For the CDR3, the DNA is TGTGCCAGCAGCTCCCGGGACAGGGCCTCCTACGAGCAGTACTTC. It encodes CASSSRDRASYEQYF.

The chain couples TRBV28 to TRBJ1-4; TRBD1 agrees at 7 bases. This CDR3 contains 13 residues. Per the germline V gene, CDR1 is MDHEN and CDR2 is SYDVKM. V was clipped by 10 bases and J by 4 bases; unmatched bases: 6. The CDR3 protein is CATWTGLNEKLFF. The CDR3 DNA reads TGTGCCACGTGGACAGGACTTAATGAAAAACTGTTTTTT.

The gene calls are TRBV13 and TRBJ2-7; D perhaps matches TRBD1 (5 bases). The CDR3 covers 12 residues. Germline assignment: CDR1 PRHDT and CDR2 FYEKMQ (reference sequence). Trimming stripped 3 bases from V and 5 bases from J, with 8 bases between. The CDR3 DNA sequence: TGTGCCAGCAGCTTCAGGGTCAACGAGCAGTACTTC. Translated, it gives CASSFRVNEQYF.

This clone appeared once. V gene TRBV7-2 combines with J gene TRBJ1-6; D remains unclear. The V gene lost 1 base and the J gene lost 15 bases, with 7 bases spanning the gap. Looked up from germline, CDR1 is SGHTA and CDR2 is FQGNSA. CDR3 length: 11 amino acids. This CDR3 is CASSLERFLHF. CDR3 DNA: TGTGCCAGCAGCTTAGAACGGTTCCTCCACTTT.